The sequence of this T cell receptor (beta chain) was determined in a study of beta chain features in type 1 diabetes. The study, taken as a whole, reports: Type 1 diabetes patients showed a moderate but significant shortening of TCRB CDR3s in all four CD4+ subsets.

Of note for this clone: Its target is not known.

V was shortened by 1 base and J by 2 bases, with 3 bases between the two germline ends. The CDR3 length is 13 residues. Germline V gives CDR1 SGHDT, CDR2 YYEEEE. The entirety of the isolated RNA underwent reverse transcription, so expressed TCRB transcripts were sequenced. TCRdb's copy holds only in-frame clones and misses some; the assay was immunoSEQ multiplex PCR. The data show around 250,000 clones, 11% to 15% seen once. The sequenced material came from naive CD4+ T cells from blood. V and J are TRBV5-6 and TRBJ2-2; no firm D call. This sequence was found in a man aged 25-45 years with type 1 diabetes. The CDR3 spells CASSLLNTGELFF. DNA for the CDR3: TGTGCCAGCAGCTTGCTCAACACCGGGGAGCTGTTTTTT. Combining the CDR3 with reference TRBV5-6 and TRBJ2-2 gives the whole variable domain DAGVTQSPTHLIKTRGQQVTLRCSPKSGHDTVSWYQQALGQGPQFIFQYYEEEERQRGNFPDRFSGHQFPNYSSELNVNALLLGDSALYLCASSLLNTGELFFGEGSRLTVL.